This T cell receptor (beta chain) was recorded in a study of cytomegalovirus exposure and HLA in healthy donors. Overall study findings and caveats: The study listed some 160 cytomegalovirus-associated TCR beta chains.

This clone came up once. No antigen is known for it. With 1 base clipped from V and 9 bases from J, the junction kept 3 bases outside the gene matches. CDR3 size: 15 residues. Germline V gene sequence: CDR1 SGHVS, CDR2 FNYEAQ. Clones were sequenced by immunoSEQ multiplex PCR, and TCRdb holds only the in-frame ones, with some missing. The table records about 140,000 clones, just under 85% of them present only once. Input material: PBMCs. This clonotype was obtained from a woman aged 25 to 45 in good health and CMV-seronegative. This sequence joins TRBV7-6 and TRBJ1-6; 10 bases are shared with TRBD1. In DNA form, the CDR3 reads TGTGCCAGCAGCTTAGGTGACAGGGGGCTTTCACCCCTCCACTTT. Its translation: CASSLGDRGLSPLHF.